The 31 T cell receptor beta chains listed next were all sequenced from one sample in a study of blood T cell repertoires in COVID-19. TCRdb's table, derived via immunoSEQ multiplex PCR, lists solely in-frame clones and lacks some. The table shows about 83,000 clones, with 70% to 90% occurring only once. What was sequenced was peripheral blood. The receptors were gathered from a man in his 60s with acute or convalescent COVID-19.

V and J are TRBV24-1 and TRBJ1-5; D gene uncertain. V dropped 3 bases and J dropped 8 bases, with 7 bases sitting between them. Germline loops: CDR1 KGHDR, CDR2 SFDVKD. This CDR3 region has 12 residues. CDR3 protein: CATSDEGEPQHF. The CDR3 DNA follows: TGTGCCACCAGTGATGAGGGTGAGCCCCAGCATTTT.

The chain links TRBV9 to TRBJ2-3; 9 bases are a match to TRBD2. Germline CDR1 reads SGDLS; CDR2 reads YYNGEE. The CDR3 consists of 18 residues. J lost 2 bases, V lost 1 base, and 11 bases had no gene match. The CDR3 here is CASSVKAGGMKNTDTQYF. CDR3 coding DNA: TGTGCCAGCAGCGTAAAAGCGGGGGGAATGAAAAACACAGATACGCAGTATTTT.

The chain combines TRBV3-1 (or the pseudogene TRBV3-2) with TRBJ2-3; 15 bases are shared with TRBD2. V trimming: 3 bases; J trimming: 0 bases; junction bases outside the gene matches: 4. The germline gives CDR1 LGHDT, CDR2 YNNKEL (reference sequence). The CDR3 spans 18 residues. For the CDR3, the DNA is TGTGCCAGCAGCCAGGGACTAGCGGGGGGATCTAGCACAGATACGCAGTATTTT. Encoded protein: CASSQGLAGGSSTDTQYF.

The chain employs TRBV30 and TRBJ1-1, with D possibly matching TRBD1 (5 bases). CDR3 length equals 13 residues. Germline assignment: CDR1 GTSNPN and CDR2 SVGIG (reference sequence). Trimming took 2 bases from V and 7 from J, leaving 14 bases between them. The CDR3, as DNA: TGTGCCTGGAGTCCGTCGGGGGGGAATGAAGCTTTCTTT. Translated: CAWSPSGGNEAFF. The complete variable domain, with remaining parts taken from reference TRBV30 and TRBJ1-1, reads SQTIHQWPATLVQPVGSPLSLECTVEGTSNPNLYWYRQAAGRGLQLLFYSVGIGQISSEVPQNLSASRPQDRQFILSSKKLLLSDSGFYLCAWSPSGGNEAFFGQGTRLTVV.

The table lists this clone with a count of one. This chain joins TRBV6-5 and TRBJ2-7, with 10 nucleotides matching TRBD2. With V trimmed by 6 bases and J by 2 bases, 7 bases remained unmatched. The CDR3 contains 15 residues. Germline CDR1 is MNHEY and CDR2 is SVGAGI. The CDR3 reads CASRPTSGAAYEQYF. The CDR3 bases are TGTGCCAGCAGACCTACTAGCGGGGCAGCCTACGAGCAGTACTTC.

The J gene is TRBJ2-7, the V gene TRBV12-3 or TRBV12-4, with 10 bases fitting TRBD1. The trim removed 4 bases at V and 3 bases at J, leaving 0 bases unmatched. The CDR3 runs to 13 residues. CDR3 sequence reads: CASSWDRGYEQYF. The CDR3 region has the DNA TGTGCCAGCAGTTGGGACAGGGGCTACGAGCAGTACTTC.

The gene calls are TRBV12-3 or TRBV12-4 and TRBJ2-5; 7 nucleotides align to TRBD1. J gave up 5 bases and V 7 bases, and 7 bases lay outside the gene matches. The CDR3 sequence is 13 residues long. The CDR3 bases are TGTGCCAGCACCATGACAGGGTTGGAGACCCAGTACTTC. It encodes CASTMTGLETQYF.

The chain carries TRBV19 and TRBJ1-6; D unresolved. Germline values: CDR1 LNHDA, CDR2 SQIVND (reference sequence). V lost 1 base and J lost 13, with 20 bases in between. The CDR3 covers 16 residues. CDR3 bases: TGTGCCAGTAGTATAGGGAGCGGGCCCCTTGGGAGGCCCCTCCACTTT. It yields the protein CASSIGSGPLGRPLHF.

V usage is TRBV27 and J usage is TRBJ1-4; a possible D gene is TRBD1 (6 bases). The V gene's germline CDR1 is MNHEY and CDR2 SMNVEV (reference sequence). CDR3 size: 15 residues. The V gene lost 5 bases and the J gene lost 4 bases, with 14 bases spanning the gap. CDR3 DNA: TGTGCCAGCAGTCCTACAGGACAGAATAATGAAAAACTGTTTTTT. Its translation is CASSPTGQNNEKLFF.

The chain has TRBV4-1 and TRBJ1-5, with D perhaps matching TRBD1 (5 bases). The CDR3 totals 16 residues. Germline V gene data show CDR1 as MGHRA and CDR2 as YSYEKL. Trimming removed 0 bases at V and 6 bases at J, with 15 bases between. CDR3 bases: TGCGCCAGCAGCCAAGATGCCCAGGGATTATTTCAGCCCCAGCATTTT. Translation gives CASSQDAQGLFQPQHF.

This chain connects TRBV19 to TRBJ2-7; no definite D call. The CDR3 runs 14 residues. V shed 5 bases and J shed 2 bases, with 13 bases lying between them. Germline CDR1 and CDR2: LNHDA and SQIVND (reference sequence). Here the CDR3 reads CASSPLGRTYEQYF. The CDR3 bases are TGTGCCAGTAGTCCGCTTGGCAGGACCTACGAGCAGTACTTC.

The V and J genes are TRBV6-6 and TRBJ2-3, with TRBD1 matching 7 bases. V lost 3 bases and J lost 4; bases outside the gene matches: 4. CDR1 and CDR2 from the germline V gene are MNHNY and SVGAGI (reference sequence). This CDR3 is 14 amino acids long. The DNA of the CDR3 is TGTGCCAGCAGTTATAGAGGGACAGCAGATACGCAGTATTTT. This codes for CASSYRGTADTQYF.

This chain connects TRBV11-2 to TRBJ1-2, with D perhaps matching TRBD1 (6 bases). In germline, CDR1 is SGHAT, CDR2 FQNNGV. V was cut by 0 bases and J by 6 bases, with 11 bases left in between. CDR3 length equals 14 residues. CDR3 DNA: TGTGCCAGCAGCTTAGATCGGGCAGGGGATGGCTACACCTTC. It is translated as CASSLDRAGDGYTF.

The CDR3 nucleotides read TGCGCCAGCAGTCTTGGGACAGGGAACACTGAAGCTTTCTTT. This codes for CASSLGTGNTEAFF. This chain uses TRBV10-2 with TRBJ1-1; TRBD1 agrees at 8 bases. The ends lost 5 bases at V and 1 base at J; junction bases unmatched: 3. The CDR3 has 14 amino acids. Germline V gene lookup returns CDR1 WSHSY and CDR2 SAAADI.

This chain links TRBV3-1 (or the pseudogene TRBV3-2) with TRBJ2-5; D ambiguous. This CDR3 spans 12 amino acids. Germline V gene data show CDR1 as LGHDT and CDR2 as YNNKEL (reference sequence). V was clipped by 1 base and J by 4 bases, with 4 bases between them. The CDR3 loop reads CASSQVAETQYF. CDR3 DNA sequence: TGTGCCAGCAGCCAAGTGGCAGAGACCCAGTACTTC.

This rearrangement joins TRBV12-3 or TRBV12-4 to TRBJ2-7, with D perhaps matching TRBD2 (5 bases). The CDR3 sequence is 13 residues long. The V gene lost 5 bases and the J gene lost 6 bases, with 14 bases spanning the gap. The CDR3 coding sequence is TGTGCCAGCAGTACCGGACTGGCGGGCGAGCAGTACTTC. It codes for CASSTGLAGEQYF.

The chain employs TRBV28 and TRBJ2-3, with 8 bases identical to TRBD2. With 5 bases clipped from V and 5 bases from J, the junction kept 9 bases outside the gene matches. CDR1 and CDR2 (germline): MDHEN, SYDVKM. CDR3 length: 15 residues. The CDR3 region is CASSSGGTIRDTQYF. The CDR3 nucleotides read TGTGCCAGCAGTAGCGGGGGAACGATAAGAGATACGCAGTATTTT. The whole variable domain, filled in from reference TRBV28 and TRBJ2-3, reads DVKVTQSSRYLVKRTGEKVFLECVQDMDHENMFWYRQDPGLGLRLIYFSYDVKMKEKGDIPEGYSVSREKKERFSLILESASTNQTSMYLCASSSGGTIRDTQYFGPGTRLTVL.

The chain recombines TRBV5-8 with TRBJ1-5; no clear D. Germline V gene lookup returns CDR1 SGHTS and CDR2 YDEGEE. This CDR3 comprises 14 residues. Deletions cut 5 bases from V and 3 bases from J, with 12 bases between. CDR3 DNA sequence: TGTGCCAGCAGTCCTGACATTTACAATCAGCCCCAGCATTTT. Amino acids: CASSPDIYNQPQHF.

This clone was picked up a small number of times. The chain joins TRBV7-8 to TRBJ1-5; 8 bases are a match to TRBD1. Unmatched junction bases numbered 11, after V lost 0 bases and J lost 4 bases. CDR1 and CDR2 from the germline V gene are SGHVS and FQNEAQ. The CDR3 runs to 18 residues. In DNA, the CDR3 is TGTGCCAGCAGCTTAGCCGACCGGAGACAGGGGCTTAATCAGCCCCAGCATTTT. This sequence encodes CASSLADRRQGLNQPQHF. Drawing the rest from reference TRBV7-8 and TRBJ1-5, the complete variable domain is GAGVSQSPRYKVAKRGQDVALRCDPISGHVSLFWYQQALGQGPEFLTYFQNEAQLDKSGLPSDRFFAERPEGSVSTLKIQRTQQEDSAVYLCASSLADRRQGLNQPQHFGDGTRLSIL.

The chain couples TRBV18 to TRBJ1-3; 8 bases fit TRBD1. V shed 8 bases, J shed 0 bases, and the junction held 6 bases outside the gene matches. CDR1 and CDR2 from the germline V gene are KGHSH and LQKENI. This CDR3 spans 15 amino acids. In DNA form, the CDR3 reads TGTGCCAGCGTAGGACAGGGCGTCTCTGGAAACACCATATATTTT. It yields the protein CASVGQGVSGNTIYF.

This chain joins TRBV3-1 (or the pseudogene TRBV3-2) and TRBJ1-5, with 8 bases matching TRBD1. The germline gives CDR1 LGHDT, CDR2 YNNKEL (reference sequence). The ends lost 4 bases at V and 6 bases at J; junction bases unmatched: 8. This CDR3 has 15 residues. CDR3 residues: CASSPTGVASQPQHF. CDR3 nucleotide sequence: TGTGCCAGCAGCCCGACAGGGGTGGCCAGTCAGCCCCAGCATTTT.

CDR3 protein: CASSLRTGSYNSPLHF. CDR3 in DNA: TGTGCCAGCAGTCTTCGGACAGGCTCCTATAATTCACCCCTCCACTTT. V gene TRBV27 combines with J gene TRBJ1-6; 7 bases are shared with TRBD1. Germline lookup yields CDR1 MNHEY and CDR2 SMNVEV (reference sequence). The length of the CDR3 is 16 residues. The V segment lost 5 bases and the J segment 0 bases; nucleotides outside the gene matches: 4.

In its sample, this clone was seen once. The chain recombines TRBV27 with TRBJ2-1; 9 bases line up with TRBD1. Germline lookup yields CDR1 MNHEY and CDR2 SMNVEV (reference sequence). Losses at the gene ends were 0 bases for V and 9 bases for J; bases not matched to a gene: 12. CDR3 length: 17 amino acids. CDR3 protein: CASSLSFVDRGSGEQFF. The CDR3 DNA reads as TGTGCCAGCAGTTTATCGTTTGTGGACAGGGGTTCGGGTGAGCAGTTCTTC.

This clone was found once. V gene TRBV4-1 combines with J gene TRBJ2-7; 8 positions match TRBD1. This CDR3 has 14 amino acids. The junction had 5 bases not matched to a gene; V was cut back by 1 base and J by 6 bases. Germline lookup yields CDR1 MGHRA and CDR2 YSYEKL. This CDR3 reads CASSQGQGAREQYF. The CDR3 DNA reads TGCGCCAGCAGCCAAGGGCAGGGGGCCCGCGAGCAGTACTTC.

The chain combines TRBV6-2 or TRBV6-3 with TRBJ2-1; D may be TRBD2 (6 bases). V shed 4 bases and J shed 6 bases, with 13 bases lying between them. Germline CDR1 is MNHEY and CDR2 is SVGEGT. The CDR3 has 14 amino acids. CDR3 DNA sequence: TGTGCCAGCAGTTTGTGGGGGGAGGTCAATGAGCAGTTCTTC. It yields the protein CASSLWGEVNEQFF.

The genes are TRBV9 and TRBJ2-1, with 7 bases matching TRBD2. The V and J ends lost 0 bases and 9 bases, in that order; junction bases with no gene match: 6. The CDR3 is 14 residues long. The germline CDR1 and CDR2 sequences are SGDLS and YYNGEE. CDR3 loop: CASSVVSGAGEQFF. The CDR3 DNA reads as TGTGCCAGCAGCGTAGTCAGCGGGGCGGGTGAGCAGTTCTTC.

The chain couples TRBV12-5 to TRBJ1-6, with TRBD1 identical over 8 bases. CDR3 length: 15 amino acids. V was pared by 2 bases and J by 6 bases, with 3 bases of the junction left unmatched. Per the germline V gene, CDR1 is LGHNT and CDR2 is FRNRAP. In nucleotides, the CDR3 is TGTGCTAGTGGTTTGATACAGGGGGGTAATTCACCCCTCCACTTT. This codes for CASGLIQGGNSPLHF.

The chain's CDR3 is CASSIIGPQGQPQHF. The CDR3 nucleotides are TGTGCCAGTAGTATAATAGGTCCCCAGGGGCAGCCCCAGCATTTT. This chain uses TRBV19 with TRBJ1-5; tentatively, D is TRBD1 (6 bases). This CDR3 comprises 15 residues. Germline assignment: CDR1 LNHDA and CDR2 SQIVND (reference sequence). The V gene lost 2 bases and the J gene lost 7 bases, with 15 bases spanning the gap.

CDR3 protein: CASSESGSFSEQYF. CDR3 bases: TGTGCCAGCAGTGAGAGCGGGTCCTTCTCCGAGCAGTACTTC. The J gene is TRBJ2-7, the V gene TRBV28; TRBD2 is a possible D gene (6 bases). The CDR3 length is 14 residues. Between the trimmed V and J ends, which lost 5 bases and 6 bases, there was a span of 17 bases. CDR1 and CDR2 from the germline V gene are MDHEN and SYDVKM.

The V and J genes are TRBV13 and TRBJ1-2; D is uncertain. The length of the CDR3 is 14 residues. Germline values: CDR1 PRHDT, CDR2 FYEKMQ (reference sequence). V lost 4 bases and J lost 8, with 17 bases in between. The CDR3 bases are TGTGCCAGCAGCTCCCGGGGTGGGCCGACAGGCTACACCTTC. It encodes CASSSRGGPTGYTF.

The rearrangement uses TRBV5-5 and TRBJ1-1; 7 bases agree with TRBD1. V gave up 0 bases and J gave up 5 bases; unmatched junction bases: 4. Germline V gene lookup returns CDR1 SGHKS and CDR2 YYEKEE (reference sequence). This CDR3 has 14 residues. CDR3 in amino acids: CASSLAWGQTEAFF. CDR3 DNA: TGTGCCAGCAGCTTGGCGTGGGGACAGACTGAAGCTTTCTTT.